This T cell receptor beta chain was found in a study of blood T cell repertoires in COVID-19. The CDR3 runs 13 residues. Trimming removed 5 bases at V and 1 base at J, with 8 bases between. Germline CDR1 reads SNHLY; CDR2 reads FYNNEI. The repertoire was sequenced with immunoSEQ multiplex PCR; TCRdb's copy has only in-frame clones and lacks some. The table lists about 200,000 clones, 80% of them singletons. V and J are TRBV2 and TRBJ1-1, with a weak D call TRBD1 (6 bases). The receptor was derived from a human donor in a cohort sampled during active COVID-19. The sample consisted of peripheral blood. The CDR3 DNA reads as TGTGCCAGCAGTAGGACAGCGAACACTGAAGCTTTCTTT. Residues: CASSRTANTEAFF. Drawing the rest from reference TRBV2 and TRBJ1-1, the complete variable domain is EPEVTQTPSHQVTQMGQEVILRCVPISNHLYFYWYRQILGQKVEFLVSFYNNEISEKSEIFDDQFSVERPDGSNFTLKIRSTKLEDSAMYFCASSRTANTEAFFGQGTRLTVV.